These 5 T cell receptor beta chains originate from one sample sequenced in a study of identical twins. MiXCR, applied by TCRdb to the 5' RACE reads, yields one record per CDR3 protein. The repertoire has roughly 690,000 distinct CDR3 sequences, about 20% of them found once; the top ten carry 4.3%. This same sample was also part of a study on T cells expressing NK-cell markers.

The sample consisted of PBMCs. The receptors were sampled from a woman aged 18-29 years in good health.

The V call is TRBV7-9, the J call TRBJ2-7; D uncertain. This CDR3 contains 13 residues. V lost 10 bases, J lost 2 bases, and 15 bases lay in between. In germline, CDR1 is SEHNR, CDR2 FQNEAQ (reference sequence). This CDR3 is CATSPTGPYEQYF. In DNA form, the CDR3 reads TGTGCCACGTCTCCGACGGGCCCCTACGAGCAGTACTTC.

This clonotype was recorded a few times. The chain links TRBV7-6 to TRBJ2-1, with a tentative D call TRBD2 (5 bases). The CDR3 consists of 14 residues. CDR1 is SGHVS, CDR2 FNYEAQ, per germline. Trimming cost V 1 base and J 5 bases, with 9 bases left between them. The CDR3, as DNA: TGTGCCAGCAGCTTAGAGACTATTGACAATGAGCAGTTCTTC. As protein: CASSLETIDNEQFF. The full variable domain, completed using reference TRBV7-6 and TRBJ2-1, is GAGVSQSPRYKVTKRGQDVALRCDPISGHVSLYWYRQALGQGPEFLTYFNYEAQQDKSGLPNDRFSAERPEGSISTLTIQRTEQRDSAMYRCASSLETIDNEQFFGPGTRLTVL.

The V gene is TRBV7-9, the J gene TRBJ1-1; TRBD1 matches 9 bases. V dropped 5 bases and J dropped 0; count of bases not matched to a gene: 10. The CDR3 is 17 residues long. The V gene's germline CDR1 is SEHNR and CDR2 FQNEAQ (reference sequence). CDR3 in DNA: TGTGCCAGCAGCCTCCGGGACAGGGATGGGGTGAACACTGAAGCTTTCTTT. Protein product: CASSLRDRDGVNTEAFF.

This clonotype was counted between two and nine times. The chain combines TRBV29-1 with TRBJ2-3, with TRBD2 matching 7 bases. J was trimmed by 5 bases and V by 0 bases; bases with no gene match: 2. The germline gives CDR1 SQVTM, CDR2 ANQGSEA. The CDR3 runs to 13 residues. The CDR3, as DNA: TGCAGCGTTGAAGAGATAGCGGGAGATACGCAGTATTTT. This gives the protein CSVEEIAGDTQYF.

The CDR3 DNA reads as TGTGCCAGCAGCTCCCTACCGGGACACAAGTCCTACGAGCAGTACTTC. This gives the protein CASSSLPGHKSYEQYF. The V gene is TRBV9, the J gene TRBJ2-7; maybe TRBD1 (6 bases). The ends were cut back, 4 bases at V and 1 base at J, with 18 bases in the middle. Germline CDR1 is SGDLS and CDR2 is YYNGEE. The CDR3 extends over 16 amino acids.